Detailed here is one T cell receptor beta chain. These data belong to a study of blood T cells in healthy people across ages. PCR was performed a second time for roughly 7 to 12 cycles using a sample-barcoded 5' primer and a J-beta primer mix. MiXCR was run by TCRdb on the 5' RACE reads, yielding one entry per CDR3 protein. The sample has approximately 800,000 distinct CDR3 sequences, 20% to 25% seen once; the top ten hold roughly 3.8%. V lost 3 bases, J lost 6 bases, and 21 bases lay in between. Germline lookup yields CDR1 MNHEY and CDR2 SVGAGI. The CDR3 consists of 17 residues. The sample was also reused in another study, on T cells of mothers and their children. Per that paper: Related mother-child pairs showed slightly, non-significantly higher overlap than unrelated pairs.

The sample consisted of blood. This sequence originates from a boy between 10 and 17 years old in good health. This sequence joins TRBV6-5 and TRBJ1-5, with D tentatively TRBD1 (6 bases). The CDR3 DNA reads TGTGCCAGCAGTTATACTCACATTGGGGGGGCCGGTCAGCCCCAGCATTTT. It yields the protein CASSYTHIGGAGQPQHF.